Listed below are T cell receptor beta chains from one sample, sequenced in a study of cytomegalovirus exposure and HLA in healthy donors. TCRdb's table, derived via immunoSEQ multiplex PCR, lists solely in-frame clones and lacks some. Of roughly 56,000 clones in the sample, over 75% were seen once. Specimen: PBMCs. Receptors originate from a woman in her 30s in good health and CMV-seronegative. Each CDR3 is given without its conserved first and last residue.

V: TRBV7-6
CDR3: ASSFGGRYGQPQH

V: TRBV7-2
CDR3: ASSRDSHTDTQY

V: TRBV7-2
CDR3: ASSTGLYEQY

V: TRBV18
CDR3: ASSGRQGVYEQY

V: TRBV28
CDR3: ASRNRDRAYEQY

V: TRBV6-6
CDR3: ASIGGVTGANVLT

V: TRBV28
CDR3: ASSRPGGVGQPQH

V: TRBV2
CDR3: ASSELGGREQY

V: TRBV2
CDR3: AILAGGFNYGYT

V: TRBV5-6
CDR3: ASSLVPREVTEAF

V: TRBV6-1
CDR3: ASRLAAQETQY

V: TRBV13
CDR3: ASSLARATEAF

V: TRBV30
CDR3: AWGGTAEAF

V: TRBV5-6
CDR3: ASSLGTGPEAF

V: TRBV9
CDR3: ASSPGLISYEQY

V: TRBV5-1
CDR3: ASSLGPDAGGRQPQH

V: TRBV5-8
CDR3: ASSQGLDTGELF